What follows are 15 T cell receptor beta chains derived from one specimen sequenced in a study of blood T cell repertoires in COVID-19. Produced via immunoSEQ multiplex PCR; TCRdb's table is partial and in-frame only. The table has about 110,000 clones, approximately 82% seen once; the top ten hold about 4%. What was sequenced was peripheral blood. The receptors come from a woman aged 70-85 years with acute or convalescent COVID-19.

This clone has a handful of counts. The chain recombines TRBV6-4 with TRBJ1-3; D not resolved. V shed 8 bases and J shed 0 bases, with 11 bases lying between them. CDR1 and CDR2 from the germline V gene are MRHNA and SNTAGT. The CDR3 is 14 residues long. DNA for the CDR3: TGTGCCAGCGGAAGGAGGGACTCTGGAAACACCATATATTTT. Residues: CASGRRDSGNTIYF.

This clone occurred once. CDR3 sequence: CASRETSGRRDTQYF. CDR3 DNA sequence: TGTGCCAGTAGGGAGACTAGCGGGCGGAGAGATACGCAGTATTTT. V usage is TRBV19 and J usage is TRBJ2-3; TRBD2 matches 10 bases. Germline-derived CDR1 and CDR2 are LNHDA and SQIVND (reference sequence). The CDR3 is made up of 15 amino acids. J was trimmed by 5 bases and V by 6 bases; bases with no gene match: 8.

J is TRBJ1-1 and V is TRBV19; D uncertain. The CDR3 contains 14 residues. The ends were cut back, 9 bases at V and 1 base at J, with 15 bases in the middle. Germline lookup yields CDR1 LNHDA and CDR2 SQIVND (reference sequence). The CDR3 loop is CASLRREGNTEAFF. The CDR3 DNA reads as TGTGCCAGCCTAAGGAGGGAAGGGAACACTGAAGCTTTCTTT.

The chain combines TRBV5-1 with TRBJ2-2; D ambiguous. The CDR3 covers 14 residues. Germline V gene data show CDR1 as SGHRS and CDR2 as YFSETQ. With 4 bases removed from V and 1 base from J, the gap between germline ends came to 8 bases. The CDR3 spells CASSPRQNTGELFF. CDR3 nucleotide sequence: TGCGCCAGCAGCCCACGACAGAACACCGGGGAGCTGTTTTTT.

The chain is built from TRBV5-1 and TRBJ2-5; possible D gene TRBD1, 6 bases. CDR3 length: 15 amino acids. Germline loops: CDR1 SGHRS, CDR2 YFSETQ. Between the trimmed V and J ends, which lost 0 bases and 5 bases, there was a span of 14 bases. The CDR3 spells CASSLETGPWETQYF. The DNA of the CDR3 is TGCGCCAGCAGCTTGGAAACAGGGCCTTGGGAGACCCAGTACTTC.

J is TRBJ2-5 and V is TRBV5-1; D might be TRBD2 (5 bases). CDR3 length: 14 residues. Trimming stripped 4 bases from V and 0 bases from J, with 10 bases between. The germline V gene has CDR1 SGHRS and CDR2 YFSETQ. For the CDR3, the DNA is TGCGCCAGCAGCCGGAACGGGGACCAAGAGACCCAGTACTTC. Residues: CASSRNGDQETQYF. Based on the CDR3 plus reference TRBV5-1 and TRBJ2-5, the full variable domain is KAGVTQTPRYLIKTRGQQVTLSCSPISGHRSVSWYQQTPGQGLQFLFEYFSETQRNKGNFPGRFSGRQFSNSRSEMNVSTLELGDSALYLCASSRNGDQETQYFGPGTRLLVL.

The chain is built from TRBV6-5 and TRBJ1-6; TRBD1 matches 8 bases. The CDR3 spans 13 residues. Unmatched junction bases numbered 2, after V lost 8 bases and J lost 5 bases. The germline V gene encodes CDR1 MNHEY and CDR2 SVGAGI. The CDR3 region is CASWDRHNSPLHF. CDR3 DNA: TGTGCCAGCTGGGACAGGCATAATTCACCCCTCCACTTT.

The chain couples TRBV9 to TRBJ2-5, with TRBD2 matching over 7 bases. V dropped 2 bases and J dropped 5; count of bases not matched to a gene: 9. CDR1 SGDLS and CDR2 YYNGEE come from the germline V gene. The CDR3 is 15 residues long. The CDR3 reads CASSVQAGYPETQYF. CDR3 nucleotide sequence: TGTGCCAGCAGCGTGCAAGCGGGGTATCCGGAGACCCAGTACTTC.

The chain's CDR3 is CASSQGLAGADTGELFF. The CDR3 bases are TGTGCCAGCAGCCAGGGACTAGCGGGGGCCGACACCGGGGAGCTGTTTTTT. The chain couples TRBV11-2 to TRBJ2-2, with TRBD2 matching 14 bases. The CDR3 extends over 17 amino acids. Per the germline V gene, CDR1 is SGHAT and CDR2 is FQNNGV. Trimming removed 5 bases from V and 3 bases from J; junction bases left unmatched: 5.

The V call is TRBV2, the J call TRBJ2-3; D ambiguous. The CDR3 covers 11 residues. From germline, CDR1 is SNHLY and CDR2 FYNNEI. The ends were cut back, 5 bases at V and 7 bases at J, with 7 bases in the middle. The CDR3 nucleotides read TGTGCCAGCAGTATCTCTAATACGCAGTATTTT. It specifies CASSISNTQYF.

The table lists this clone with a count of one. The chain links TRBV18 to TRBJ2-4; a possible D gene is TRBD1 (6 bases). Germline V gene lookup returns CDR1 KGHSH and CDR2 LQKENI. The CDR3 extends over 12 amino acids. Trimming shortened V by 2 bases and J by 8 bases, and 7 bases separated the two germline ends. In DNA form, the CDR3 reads TGTGCCAGCTCACCAGAGGGGGACATTCAGTACTTC. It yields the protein CASSPEGDIQYF.

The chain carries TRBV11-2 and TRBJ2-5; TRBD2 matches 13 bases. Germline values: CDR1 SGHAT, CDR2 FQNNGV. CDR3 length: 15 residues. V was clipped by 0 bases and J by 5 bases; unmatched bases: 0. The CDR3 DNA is TGTGCCAGCAGCTTAGAACTAGCGGGGGGGGAGACCCAGTACTTC. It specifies CASSLELAGGETQYF. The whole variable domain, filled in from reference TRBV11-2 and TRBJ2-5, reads EAGVAQSPRYKIIEKRQSVAFWCNPISGHATLYWYQQILGQGPKLLIQFQNNGVVDDSQLPKDRFSAERLKGVDSTLKIQPAKLEDSAVYLCASSLELAGGETQYFGPGTRLLVL.

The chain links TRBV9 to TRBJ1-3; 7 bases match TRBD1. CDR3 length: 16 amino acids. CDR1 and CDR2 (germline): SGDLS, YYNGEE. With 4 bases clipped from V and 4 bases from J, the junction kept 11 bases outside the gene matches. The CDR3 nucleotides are TGTGCCAGCAGCCCTACCACAGGGGACGTCGGAAACACCATATATTTT. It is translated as CASSPTTGDVGNTIYF.

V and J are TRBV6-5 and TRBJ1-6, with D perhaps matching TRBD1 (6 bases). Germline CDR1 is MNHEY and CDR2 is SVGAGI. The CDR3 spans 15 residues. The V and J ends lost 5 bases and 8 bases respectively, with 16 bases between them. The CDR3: CASSRTGIRDSPLHF. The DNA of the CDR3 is TGTGCCAGCAGTCGTACAGGGATCAGGGATTCACCCCTCCACTTT.

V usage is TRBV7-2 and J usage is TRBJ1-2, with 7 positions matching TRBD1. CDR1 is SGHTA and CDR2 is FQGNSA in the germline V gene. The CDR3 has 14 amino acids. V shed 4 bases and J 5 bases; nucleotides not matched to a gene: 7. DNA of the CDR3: TGTGCCAGCAGCTACGGGACAGCTACGTATGGCTACACCTTC. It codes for CASSYGTATYGYTF.